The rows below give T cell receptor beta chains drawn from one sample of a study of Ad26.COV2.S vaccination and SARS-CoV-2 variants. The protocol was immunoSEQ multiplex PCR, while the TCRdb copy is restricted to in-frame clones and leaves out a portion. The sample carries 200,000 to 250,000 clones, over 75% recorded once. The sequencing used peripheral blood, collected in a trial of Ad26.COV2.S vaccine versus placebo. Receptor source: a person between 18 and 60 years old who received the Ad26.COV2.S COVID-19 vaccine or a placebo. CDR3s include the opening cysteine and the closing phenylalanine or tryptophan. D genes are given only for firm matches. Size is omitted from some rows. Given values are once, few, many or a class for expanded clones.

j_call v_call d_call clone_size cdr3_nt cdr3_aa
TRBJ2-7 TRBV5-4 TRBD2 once TGTGCCAGCAGCCGGAGCGGGGCCGGGGACTACGAGCAGTACTTC CASSRSGAGDYEQYF
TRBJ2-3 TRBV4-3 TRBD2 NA TGCGCCAGCAGCCAAGGGGCCCAGCGGGGGGACACAGATACGCAGTATTTT CASSQGAQRGDTDTQYF
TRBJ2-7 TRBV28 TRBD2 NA TGTGCCAGCAGTTTAGGGAGGTGGGGGACTAGCGGTACGTACGAGCAGTACTTC CASSLGRWGTSGTYEQYF
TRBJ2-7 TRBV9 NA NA TGTGCCAGCAGCCCCCAGGGGGGGTTCTCCTACGAGCAGTACTTC CASSPQGGFSYEQYF
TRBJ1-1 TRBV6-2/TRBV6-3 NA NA TGTGCCAGCAGTCTTATAGGGAACACTGAAGCTTTCTTT CASSLIGNTEAFF
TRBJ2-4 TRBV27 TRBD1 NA TGTGCCAGCAGCACTCAGGGGGACATTCAGTACTTC CASSTQGDIQYF
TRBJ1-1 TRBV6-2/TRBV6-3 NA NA TGTGCCAGCAGTTACAGGGCATCCACTGAAGCTTTCTTT CASSYRASTEAFF
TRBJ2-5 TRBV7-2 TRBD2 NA TGTGCCAGCAGCACGACTAGCGGGGGGCCGCAGGAGACCCAGTACTTC CASSTTSGGPQETQYF
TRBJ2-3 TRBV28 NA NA TGTGCCAGCAGCTGGTCCGATACGCAGTATTTT CASSWSDTQYF
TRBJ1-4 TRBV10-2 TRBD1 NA TGCGCCAGCAGGACAGGGGGCGGTTTCGCTAATGAAAAACTGTTTTTT CASRTGGGFANEKLFF
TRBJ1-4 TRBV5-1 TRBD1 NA TGCGCCAGCAGCTTGTCGGGACAGGCCGAAAAACTGTTTTTT CASSLSGQAEKLFF
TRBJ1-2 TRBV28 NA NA TGTGCCAGCAGTTTAGGCAGGGATGGCTACACCTTC CASSLGRDGYTF
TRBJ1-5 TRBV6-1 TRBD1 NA TGTGCCAGCAGTTCCTCAGGGGGCAGTTTACCCCAGCATTTT CASSSSGGSLPQHF
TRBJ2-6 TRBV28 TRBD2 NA TGTGCCAGCGGACTTGGGACTACCAGCAATGCTGGGGCCAACGTCCTGACTTTC CASGLGTTSNAGANVLTF
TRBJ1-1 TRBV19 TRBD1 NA TGTGCCAGTAGTACGCAGGGGGGGGTTATGAACACTGAAGCTTTCTTT CASSTQGGVMNTEAFF
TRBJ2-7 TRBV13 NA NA TGTGCCAGCAGCTTAGCGCACAGCGTGGACGACTACGAGCAGTACTTC CASSLAHSVDDYEQYF
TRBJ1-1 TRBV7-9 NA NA TGTGCCAGCAGCTTAGCGAGTCTGAACACTGAAGCTTTCTTT CASSLASLNTEAFF
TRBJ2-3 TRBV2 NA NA TGTGCCAGCAGTGCCGAGAAGATCCGCACAGATACGCAGTATTTT CASSAEKIRTDTQYF
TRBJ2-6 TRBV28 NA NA TGTGCCAGCAGTTTGGGTGTATTACCTGGGGCCAACGTCCTGACTTTC CASSLGVLPGANVLTF
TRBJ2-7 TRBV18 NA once TGTGCCAGCTCACAGAACAGGGAGTACGAGCAGTACTTC CASSQNREYEQYF
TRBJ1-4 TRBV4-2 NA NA TGTGCCAGCAGCCAAGCTTTGGGTGGCGGGGAAAAACTGTTTTTT CASSQALGGGEKLFF
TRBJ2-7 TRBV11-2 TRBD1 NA TGTGCCAGCAGCTTAGATAGGACAGGGCCGCACGAGCAGTACTTC CASSLDRTGPHEQYF
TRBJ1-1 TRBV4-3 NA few TGCGCCAGCAGCCCTGGACAGAATATGAACACTGAAGCTTTCTTT CASSPGQNMNTEAFF
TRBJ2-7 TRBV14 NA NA TGTGCCAGCAGCCTAAACACCTACGAGCAGTACTTC CASSLNTYEQYF
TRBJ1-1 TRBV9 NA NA TGTGCCAGCAGCGTAGATGAGGGGAACACTGAAGCTTTCTTT CASSVDEGNTEAFF
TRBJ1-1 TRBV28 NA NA TGTGCCAGCAGTTTGTCTTTAGGGGCGGTGAACACTGAAGCTTTCTTT CASSLSLGAVNTEAFF
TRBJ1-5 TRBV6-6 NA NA TGTGCCAGCAGACCGAACAGTAGCAATCAGCCCCAGCATTTT CASRPNSSNQPQHF
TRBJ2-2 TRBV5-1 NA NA TGCGCCAGCAGCCATTTCCCATCAGGAGCGAACACCGGGGAGCTGTTTTTT CASSHFPSGANTGELFF
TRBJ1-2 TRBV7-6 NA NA TGTGCCAGCAGCTTTACAGGGTATACTGGCTACACCTTC CASSFTGYTGYTF
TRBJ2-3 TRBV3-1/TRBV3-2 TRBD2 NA TGTGCCAGCAGCCCGAAACGACTAGCGGGGGGCACAGATACGCAGTATTTT CASSPKRLAGGTDTQYF
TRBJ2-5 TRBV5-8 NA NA TGTGCCAGCAGCTTGATAAGTGATAGGAAGACCCAGTACTTC CASSLISDRKTQYF
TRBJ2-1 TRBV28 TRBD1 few TGTGCCAGCAGTTTGGGGACAGACAATGAGCAGTTCTTC CASSLGTDNEQFF
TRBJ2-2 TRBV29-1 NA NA TGCAGCGTCCGGGGACCCACCGGGGAGCTGTTTTTT CSVRGPTGELFF
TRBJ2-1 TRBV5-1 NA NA TGCGCCAGCAGCTTGACGGGGATCGGGTGGGACAATGAGCAGTTCTTC CASSLTGIGWDNEQFF
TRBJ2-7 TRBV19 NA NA TGTGCCAGTAGTATAGCGTGGTCGGACAGCCACTCCTACGAGCAGTACTTC CASSIAWSDSHSYEQYF
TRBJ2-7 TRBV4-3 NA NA TGCGCCAGCAGTGAGTTCCCTCGCGGGGAGCAGTACTTC CASSEFPRGEQYF
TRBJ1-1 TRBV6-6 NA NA TGTGCCAGCAGTTACTTCTCCACAGGCGACACTGAAGCTTTCTTT CASSYFSTGDTEAFF
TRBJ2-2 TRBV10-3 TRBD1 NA TGTGCCATCAGTGATGGGACAGGGACCGGGGAGCTGTTTTTT CAISDGTGTGELFF
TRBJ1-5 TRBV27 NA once TGTGCCAGCAGTTTGCTCGGGGACAGCAATCAGCCCCAGCATTTT CASSLLGDSNQPQHF
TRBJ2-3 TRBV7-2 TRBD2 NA TGTGCCAGCAGCTTTGGAGCGGGAGGTGGAAGGACAGATACGCAGTATTTT CASSFGAGGGRTDTQYF
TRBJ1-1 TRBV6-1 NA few TGTGCCAGCAGTGAAGGGGCAGGGCACACTGAAGCTTTCTTT CASSEGAGHTEAFF
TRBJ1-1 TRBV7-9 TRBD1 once TGTGCCAGCACCCTATGGACAGGAGCAAACACTGAAGCTTTCTTT CASTLWTGANTEAFF
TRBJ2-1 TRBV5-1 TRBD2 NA TGCGCCAGCAAGCCTCCGAGCGGGGGGACTTATAGAAACTTGTACAATGAGCAGTTCTTC CASKPPSGGTYRNLYNEQFF
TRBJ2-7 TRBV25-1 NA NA TGTGCCAGCACTAGTGATGGGGGAGGGGGCTACTACGAGCAGTACTTC CASTSDGGGGYYEQYF
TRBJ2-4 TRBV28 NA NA TGTGCCAGCAGTTTAGGTCGTCTAGCCAAAAACATTCAGTACTTC CASSLGRLAKNIQYF
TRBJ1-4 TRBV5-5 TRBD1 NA TGTGCCAGCAGCCGACAGGGTGGGAGTGAAAAACTGTTTTTT CASSRQGGSEKLFF
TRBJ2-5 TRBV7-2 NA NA TGTGCCAGCAGCTTATTGGCAGGGGGAGGAAAAGAGACCCAGTACTTC CASSLLAGGGKETQYF
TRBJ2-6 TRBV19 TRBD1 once TGTGCCAGTAGTATAGGGACAGGTAATGCCGGGGCCAACGTCCTGACTTTC CASSIGTGNAGANVLTF
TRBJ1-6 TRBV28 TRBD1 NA TGTGCCAGCAGGTGGGCGGGACAGGGTAATTCACCCCTCCACTTT CASRWAGQGNSPLHF